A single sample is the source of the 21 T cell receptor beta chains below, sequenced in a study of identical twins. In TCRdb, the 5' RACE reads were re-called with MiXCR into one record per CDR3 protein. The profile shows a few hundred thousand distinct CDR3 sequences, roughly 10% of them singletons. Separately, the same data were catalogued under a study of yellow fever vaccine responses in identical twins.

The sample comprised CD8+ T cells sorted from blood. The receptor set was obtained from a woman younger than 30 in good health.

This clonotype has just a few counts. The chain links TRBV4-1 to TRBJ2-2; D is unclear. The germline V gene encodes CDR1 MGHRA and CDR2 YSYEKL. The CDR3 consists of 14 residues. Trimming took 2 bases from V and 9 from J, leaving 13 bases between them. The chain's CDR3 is CASSQMNWNRELFF. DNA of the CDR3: TGCGCCAGCAGCCAAATGAATTGGAATAGGGAGCTGTTTTTT.

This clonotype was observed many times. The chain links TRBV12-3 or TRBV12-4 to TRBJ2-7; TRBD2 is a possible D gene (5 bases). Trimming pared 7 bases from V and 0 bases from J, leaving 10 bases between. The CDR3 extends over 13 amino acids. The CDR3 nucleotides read TGTGCCAGCACCCCGGGATCCTCCTACGAGCAGTACTTC. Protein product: CASTPGSSYEQYF.

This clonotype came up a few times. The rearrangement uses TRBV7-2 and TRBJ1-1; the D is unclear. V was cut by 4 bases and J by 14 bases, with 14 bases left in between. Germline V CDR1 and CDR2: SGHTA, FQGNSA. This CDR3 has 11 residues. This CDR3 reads CASSSIGVNFF. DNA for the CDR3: TGTGCCAGCAGCTCCATTGGCGTAAACTTCTTT.

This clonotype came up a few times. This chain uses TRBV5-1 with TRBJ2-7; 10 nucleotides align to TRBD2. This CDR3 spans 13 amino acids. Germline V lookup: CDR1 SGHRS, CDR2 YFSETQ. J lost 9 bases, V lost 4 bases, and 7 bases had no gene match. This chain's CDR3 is CASSIGLAEGQYF. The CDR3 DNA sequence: TGCGCCAGCAGCATCGGACTAGCGGAGGGGCAGTACTTC.

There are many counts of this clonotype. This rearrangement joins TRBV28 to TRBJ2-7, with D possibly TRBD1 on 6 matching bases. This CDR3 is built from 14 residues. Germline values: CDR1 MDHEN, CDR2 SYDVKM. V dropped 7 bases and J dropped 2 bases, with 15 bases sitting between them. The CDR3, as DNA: TGTGCCAGCAACCTAAGGGGGTATCCCTACGAGCAGTACTTC. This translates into CASNLRGYPYEQYF.

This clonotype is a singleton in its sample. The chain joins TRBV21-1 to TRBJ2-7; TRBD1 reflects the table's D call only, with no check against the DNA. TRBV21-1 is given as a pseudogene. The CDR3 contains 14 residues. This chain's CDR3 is CASNPRHSVYEQYF. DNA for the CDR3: TGTGCCAGCAACCCGAGACATTCCGTCTACGAGCAGTACTTC.

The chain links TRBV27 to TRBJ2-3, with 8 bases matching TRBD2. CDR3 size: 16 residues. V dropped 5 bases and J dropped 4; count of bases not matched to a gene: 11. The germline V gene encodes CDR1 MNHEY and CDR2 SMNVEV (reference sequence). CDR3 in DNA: TGTGCCAGCAGTCCCGTAGCGGGAAGCATTTCAGATACGCAGTATTTT. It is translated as CASSPVAGSISDTQYF.

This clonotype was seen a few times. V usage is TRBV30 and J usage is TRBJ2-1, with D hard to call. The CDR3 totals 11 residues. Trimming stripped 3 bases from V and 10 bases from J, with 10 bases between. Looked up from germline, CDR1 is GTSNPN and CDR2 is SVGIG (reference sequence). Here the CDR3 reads CAWSRAREQFF. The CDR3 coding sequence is TGTGCCTGGAGCCGCGCCCGAGAGCAGTTCTTC.

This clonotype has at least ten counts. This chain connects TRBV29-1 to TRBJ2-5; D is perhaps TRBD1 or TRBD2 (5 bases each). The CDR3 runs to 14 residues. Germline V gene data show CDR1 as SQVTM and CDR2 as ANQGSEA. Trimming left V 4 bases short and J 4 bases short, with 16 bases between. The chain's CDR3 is CSVGGTRDGETQYF. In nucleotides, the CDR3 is TGCAGCGTTGGGGGGACCCGGGACGGAGAGACCCAGTACTTC.

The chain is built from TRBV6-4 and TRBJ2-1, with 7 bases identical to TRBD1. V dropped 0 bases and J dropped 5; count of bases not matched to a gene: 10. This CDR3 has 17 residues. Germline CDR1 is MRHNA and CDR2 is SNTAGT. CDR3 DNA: TGTGCCAGCAGTGACTCGTTCTCAGGGGGTTCCCACAATGAGCAGTTCTTC. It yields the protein CASSDSFSGGSHNEQFF.

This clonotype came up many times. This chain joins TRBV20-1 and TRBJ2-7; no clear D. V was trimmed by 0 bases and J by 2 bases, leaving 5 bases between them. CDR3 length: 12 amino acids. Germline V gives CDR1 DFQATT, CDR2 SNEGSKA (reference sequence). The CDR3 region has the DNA TGCAGTGCTAGAGACGGAGCCTACGAGCAGTACTTC. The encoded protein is CSARDGAYEQYF.

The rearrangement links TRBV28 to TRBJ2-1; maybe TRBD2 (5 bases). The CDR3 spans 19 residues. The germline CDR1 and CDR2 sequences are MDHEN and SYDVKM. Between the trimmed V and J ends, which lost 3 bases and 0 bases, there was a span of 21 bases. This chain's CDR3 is CASSFRWTVPNGSYNEQFF. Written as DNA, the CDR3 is TGTGCCAGCAGTTTTCGATGGACTGTACCAAATGGCTCCTACAATGAGCAGTTCTTC.

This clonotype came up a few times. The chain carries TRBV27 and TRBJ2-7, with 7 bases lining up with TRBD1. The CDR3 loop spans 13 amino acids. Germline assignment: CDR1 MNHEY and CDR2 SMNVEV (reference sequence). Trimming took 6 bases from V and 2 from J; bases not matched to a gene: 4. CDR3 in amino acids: CASSTDRTYEQYF. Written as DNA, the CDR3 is TGTGCCAGCAGCACGGACAGGACCTACGAGCAGTACTTC.

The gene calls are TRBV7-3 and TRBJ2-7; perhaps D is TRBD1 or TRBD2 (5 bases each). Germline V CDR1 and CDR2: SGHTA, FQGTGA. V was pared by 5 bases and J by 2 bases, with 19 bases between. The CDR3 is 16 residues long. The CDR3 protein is CASSPNPGTVPYEQYF. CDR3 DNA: TGTGCCAGCAGCCCCAACCCCGGGACGGTTCCCTACGAGCAGTACTTC.

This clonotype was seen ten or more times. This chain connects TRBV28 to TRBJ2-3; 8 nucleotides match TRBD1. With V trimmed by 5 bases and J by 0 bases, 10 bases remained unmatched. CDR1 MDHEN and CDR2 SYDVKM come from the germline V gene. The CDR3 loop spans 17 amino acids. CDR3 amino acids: CASSNPTGDHSTDTQYF. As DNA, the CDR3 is TGTGCCAGCAGTAATCCGACAGGGGACCATAGCACAGATACGCAGTATTTT.

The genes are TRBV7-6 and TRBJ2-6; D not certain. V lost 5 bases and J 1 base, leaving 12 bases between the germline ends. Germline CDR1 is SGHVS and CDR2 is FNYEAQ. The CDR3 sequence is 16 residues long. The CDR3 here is CASSATLTSGANVLTF. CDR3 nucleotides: TGTGCCAGCAGCGCGACCCTTACTTCTGGGGCCAACGTCCTGACTTTC.

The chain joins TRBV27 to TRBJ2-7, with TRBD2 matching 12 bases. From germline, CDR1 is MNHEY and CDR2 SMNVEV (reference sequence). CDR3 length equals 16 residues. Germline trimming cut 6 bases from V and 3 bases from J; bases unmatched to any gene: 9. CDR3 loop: CASRYGGTSGYYEQYF. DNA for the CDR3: TGTGCCAGCAGATACGGAGGGACTAGCGGGTACTACGAGCAGTACTTC.

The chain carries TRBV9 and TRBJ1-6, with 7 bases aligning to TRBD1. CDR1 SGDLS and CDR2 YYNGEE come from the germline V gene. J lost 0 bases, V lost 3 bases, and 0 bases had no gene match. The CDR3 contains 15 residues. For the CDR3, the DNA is TGTGCCAGCAGCGCAGGGGGCTCCTATAATTCACCCCTCCACTTT. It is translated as CASSAGGSYNSPLHF.

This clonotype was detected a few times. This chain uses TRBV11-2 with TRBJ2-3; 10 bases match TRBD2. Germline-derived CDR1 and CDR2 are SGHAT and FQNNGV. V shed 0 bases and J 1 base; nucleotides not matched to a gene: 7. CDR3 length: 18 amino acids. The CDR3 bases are TGTGCCAGCAGCTTAGACCCCGCTCTAGCGGGGGGCACAGATACGCAGTATTTT. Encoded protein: CASSLDPALAGGTDTQYF.

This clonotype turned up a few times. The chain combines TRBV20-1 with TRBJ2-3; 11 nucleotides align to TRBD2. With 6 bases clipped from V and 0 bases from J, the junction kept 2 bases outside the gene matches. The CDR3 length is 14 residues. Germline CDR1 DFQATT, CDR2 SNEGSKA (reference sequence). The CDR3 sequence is CSAPSGGSTDTQYF. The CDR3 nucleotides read TGCAGTGCCCCTAGCGGGGGGAGCACAGATACGCAGTATTTT.

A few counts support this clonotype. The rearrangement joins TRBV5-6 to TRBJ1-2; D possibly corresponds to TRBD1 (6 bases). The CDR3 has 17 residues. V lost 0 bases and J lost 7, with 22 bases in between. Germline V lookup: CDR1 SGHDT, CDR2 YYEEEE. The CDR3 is CASSLDGGRTKPPGYTF. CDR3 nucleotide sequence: TGTGCCAGCAGCTTGGACGGGGGCAGGACGAAACCTCCTGGCTACACCTTC.